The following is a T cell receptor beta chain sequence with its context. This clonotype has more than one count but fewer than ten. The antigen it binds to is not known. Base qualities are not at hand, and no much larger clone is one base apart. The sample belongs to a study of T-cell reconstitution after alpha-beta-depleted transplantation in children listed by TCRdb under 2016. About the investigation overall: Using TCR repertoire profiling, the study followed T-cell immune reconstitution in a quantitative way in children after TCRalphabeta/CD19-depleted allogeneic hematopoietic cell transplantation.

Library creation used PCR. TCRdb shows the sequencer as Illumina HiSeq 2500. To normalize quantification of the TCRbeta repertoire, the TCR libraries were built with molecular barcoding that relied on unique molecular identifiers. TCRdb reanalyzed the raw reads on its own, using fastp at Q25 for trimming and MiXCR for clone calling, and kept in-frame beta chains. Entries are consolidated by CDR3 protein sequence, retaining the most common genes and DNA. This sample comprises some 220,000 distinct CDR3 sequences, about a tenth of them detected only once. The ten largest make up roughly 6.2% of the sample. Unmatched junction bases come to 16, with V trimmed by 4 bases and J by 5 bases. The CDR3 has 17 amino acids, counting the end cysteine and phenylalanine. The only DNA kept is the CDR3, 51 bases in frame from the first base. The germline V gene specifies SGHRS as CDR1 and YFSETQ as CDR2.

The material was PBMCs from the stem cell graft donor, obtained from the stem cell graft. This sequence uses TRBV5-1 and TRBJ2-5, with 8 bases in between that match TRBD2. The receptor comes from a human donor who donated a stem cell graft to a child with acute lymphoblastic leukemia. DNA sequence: TGCGCCAGCAGCCTGGAAACGGGGGGGTCATGGACGGAGACCCAGTACTTC. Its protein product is CASSLETGGSWTETQYF.